Each of the 13 T cell receptor beta chains below was sequenced from the same sample in a study of vaccination effects on CD4 cells after COVID-19 (dated by TCRdb to between 2021 and 2023). To prepare the library, the immunoSEQ multiplex PCR assay was applied. TCRdb mirrors the immuneACCESS table, restricted to in-frame sequences. Some clones are absent from its copies; in checked studies, under half trace to an unresolved V gene, and the reason for the others is unknown. A total of about 45,000 clones appear in this sample, 65% to 70% of them only once. The ten largest make up 25% to 35% of the sample. Their target antigens are unknown. To identify antigen-specific CD4+ T cell clonotypes by their expansion, the ViraFEST assay first stimulated PBMC with viral peptide pools and then applied TCR sequencing. After approximately 11 days of culture, CD4+ T cells were isolated with the EasySep CD4+ T cell isolation kit. PCR-confirmed SARS-CoV-2 infection had occurred in convalescent patients between March and December 2020, before the Alpha, Beta and Delta variants emerged in the United States.

Sample: CD4+ T cells from PBMCs cultured with a peptide pool, taken before COVID-19 vaccination. The receptor source for this set is a human donor who had a prior SARS-CoV-2 infection.

This chain uses TRBV18 with TRBJ1-1; D ambiguous. Germline loops: CDR1 KGHSH, CDR2 LQKENI. The CDR3 extends over 17 amino acids. Trimming pared 0 bases from V and 0 bases from J, leaving 14 bases between. The CDR3 coding sequence is TGTGCCAGCTCACCACCGGCTGCGGGAGGCATGAACACTGAAGCTTTCTTT. This encodes CASSPPAAGGMNTEAFF.

This chain uses TRBV11-3 with TRBJ2-5, with 16 nucleotides matching TRBD2. Per germline, CDR1 SGHNT and CDR2 YENEEA. The V gene end was trimmed by 4 bases and the J gene end by 5 bases; junction bases not matched to a gene: 10. The CDR3 runs 18 residues. The CDR3 sequence: CASSSAGTSGRDWETQYF. The DNA for the CDR3 is TGTGCCAGCAGCTCCGCCGGGACTAGCGGGAGGGATTGGGAGACCCAGTACTTC. Full variable domain (missing parts from reference TRBV11-3 and TRBJ2-5): EAGVVQSPRYKIIEKKQPVAFWCNPISGHNTLYWYLQNLGQGPELLIRYENEEAVDDSQLPKDRFSAERLKGVDSTLKIQPAELGDSAVYLCASSSAGTSGRDWETQYFGPGTRLLVL.

J is TRBJ2-7 and V is TRBV5-1, with 12 positions matching TRBD2. The germline V gene has CDR1 SGHRS and CDR2 YFSETQ. With 2 bases clipped from V and 1 base from J, the junction kept 1 base outside the gene matches. The length of the CDR3 is 15 residues. The chain's CDR3 is CASSFLAGGSYEQYF. The CDR3 DNA is TGCGCCAGCAGCTTCCTAGCGGGAGGGTCCTACGAGCAGTACTTC.

This clone has just a few counts. V gene TRBV6-5 combines with J gene TRBJ1-2; D is perhaps TRBD1 (6 bases). This CDR3 has 15 amino acids. Germline assignment: CDR1 MNHEY and CDR2 SVGAGI. With 2 bases removed from V and 1 base from J, the gap between germline ends came to 11 bases. DNA for the CDR3: TGTGCCAGCAGTTACGTCAGGGGCCTTAACTATGGCTACACCTTC. Encoded protein: CASSYVRGLNYGYTF.

V and J are TRBV4-1 and TRBJ2-2; the D gene is possibly TRBD1 (6 bases). Germline CDR1 and CDR2: MGHRA and YSYEKL. The CDR3 contains 15 residues. V lost 3 bases, J lost 5 bases, and 13 bases lay in between. CDR3 DNA sequence: TGCGCCAGCAGCCACCCTGGACAGATAACCGGGGAGCTGTTTTTT. This gives the protein CASSHPGQITGELFF.

The J gene is TRBJ2-1, the V gene TRBV4-2; D ambiguous. Germline V gives CDR1 LGHNA, CDR2 YNFKEQ. The CDR3 has 15 amino acids. V shed 1 base and J shed 1 base, with 8 bases lying between them. The CDR3 nucleotides read TGTGCCAGCAGCCAAGTAATCGGGTCCTACAATGAGCAGTTCTTC. It specifies CASSQVIGSYNEQFF.

The chain combines TRBV15 with TRBJ2-3, with TRBD2 matching over 7 bases. This CDR3 is built from 16 residues. Looked up from germline, CDR1 is LNHNV and CDR2 is YYDKDF (reference sequence). Trimming cost V 0 bases and J 0 bases; bases outside gene matches: 3. The CDR3 DNA follows: TGTGCCACCAGCAGAGACGGACTAGAAAGCACAGATACGCAGTATTTT. Its protein is CATSRDGLESTDTQYF. Using reference TRBV15 and TRBJ2-3 for the parts outside the CDR3, the full variable domain is DAMVIQNPRYQVTQFGKPVTLSCSQTLNHNVMYWYQQKSSQAPKLLFHYYDKDFNNEADTPDNFQSRRPNTSFCFLDIRSPGLGDTAMYLCATSRDGLESTDTQYFGPGTRLTVL.

The chain couples TRBV13 to TRBJ2-7; TRBD2 matches 7 bases. From germline, CDR1 is PRHDT and CDR2 FYEKMQ (reference sequence). This CDR3 is 15 amino acids long. V shed 5 bases and J 2 bases; nucleotides not matched to a gene: 9. This CDR3 reads CASSQSGGLTYEQYF. In DNA form, the CDR3 reads TGTGCCAGCAGCCAGTCGGGAGGACTAACCTACGAGCAGTACTTC.

The genes are TRBV5-6 and TRBJ1-6; D is uncertain. V was clipped by 6 bases and J by 11 bases, with 12 bases between them. Germline loops: CDR1 SGHDT, CDR2 YYEEEE. The CDR3 totals 12 residues. CDR3 coding DNA: TGTGCCAGCACTACAAATCGGGCACCCCTCCACTTT. This translates into CASTTNRAPLHF. Full variable domain (remainder filled in from reference TRBV5-6 and TRBJ1-6): DAGVTQSPTHLIKTRGQQVTLRCSPKSGHDTVSWYQQALGQGPQFIFQYYEEEERQRGNFPDRFSGHQFPNYSSELNVNALLLGDSALYLCASTTNRAPLHFGNGTRLTVT.

This clone was seen more than once but under ten times. The chain couples TRBV3-1 (or the pseudogene TRBV3-2) to TRBJ1-1; 8 bases match TRBD1. V lost 2 bases and J lost 6; bases outside the gene matches: 8. This CDR3 region has 15 residues. In germline, CDR1 is LGHDT, CDR2 YNNKEL (reference sequence). CDR3 loop: CASSQNRGMWAEAFF. The CDR3 nucleotides are TGTGCCAGCAGCCAAAACAGGGGGATGTGGGCTGAAGCTTTCTTT.

The chain uses TRBV6-5 and TRBJ1-1; D might be TRBD1 (5 bases). V gave up 6 bases and J gave up 5 bases, with 13 bases separating them. The CDR3 extends over 13 amino acids. Germline V lookup: CDR1 MNHEY, CDR2 SVGAGI. The CDR3: CASRDPGGTEAFF. The CDR3 DNA reads TGTGCCAGCAGGGACCCGGGGGGAACTGAAGCTTTCTTT.

The rearrangement joins TRBV12-3 or TRBV12-4 to TRBJ1-2; the D gene is possibly TRBD1 (6 bases). V lost 5 bases, J lost 7 bases, and 14 bases lay in between. The CDR3 totals 13 residues. The CDR3 region is CASSPGQGSGYTF. The CDR3 coding sequence is TGTGCCAGCAGTCCGGGACAAGGCAGTGGCTACACCTTC.

This clone occurred a few times. The chain links TRBV3-1 (or the pseudogene TRBV3-2) to TRBJ1-2; D might be TRBD1 (6 bases). Trimming removed 3 bases at V and 4 bases at J, with 21 bases between. This CDR3 contains 17 residues. Germline V gives CDR1 LGHDT, CDR2 YNNKEL (reference sequence). The CDR3 region is CASSHHQETGDIYGYTF. For the CDR3, the DNA is TGTGCCAGCAGCCACCACCAAGAGACAGGCGACATCTATGGCTACACCTTC.